The entry that follows covers one T cell receptor beta chain sequence. The germline gene is not matched at one end of the junction; a read error may be the cause. The data are from a study of T cell changes during pregnancy in multiple sclerosis. The table came from immunoSEQ multiplex PCR; TCRdb's copy has only in-frame clones and leaves some out. The table lists 50,000 or so clones, 80% to 95% of them singletons. CDR1 is SSHAT, CDR2 FNYEAQ, per germline (reference sequence). The CDR3 runs to 14 residues. Specimen: CD4+ T cells from peripheral blood mononuclear cells, collected in the second trimester of pregnancy. The rearrangement joins TRBV7-7 to TRBJ2-2; D not certain. The sequence derives from a female donor with multiple sclerosis, enrolled in a pregnancy study. The CDR3 is CASSLAPNTGELFF. The CDR3 DNA sequence: TGTGCTAGCAGCTTAGCCCCCAATACCGGGGAGCTGTTTTTT.